This is a list of T cell receptor beta chains from one sample in a study of blood T cell repertoires in COVID-19. Profiling relied on immunoSEQ multiplex PCR, and the TCRdb table lists in-frame clones only, not all of them. The table records roughly 300,000 clones, over 70% of them present only once. The specimen sequenced was peripheral blood. These receptor sequences come from a woman aged 35 to 49 who had recovered from COVID-19. CDR3s include the opening cysteine and the closing phenylalanine or tryptophan.

v_call,j_call,cdr3_aa
TRBV6-6,TRBJ1-2,CASSFEARSHGYTF
TRBV6-5,TRBJ1-1,CASSPGPSGREAFF
TRBV7-8,TRBJ1-2,CASSFWGQPGYGYTF
TRBV29-1,TRBJ2-1,CSVEPGGKAYNEQFF
TRBV27,TRBJ1-4,CASRRGLPNEKLFF
TRBV19,TRBJ1-4,CASSIYQRNEKLFF
TRBV19,TRBJ2-1,CASSIDPSGNEQFF
TRBV2,TRBJ2-7,CASSVQFAGRNEQYF
TRBV9,TRBJ2-5,CASSTGETQYF
TRBV19,TRBJ2-6,CASTTTGTDSGANVLTF
TRBV5-5,TRBJ1-2,CASSLGLIIYGYTF
TRBV4-3,TRBJ2-7,CASSQELRQGAREQYF
TRBV6-2/TRBV6-3,TRBJ2-2,CASSWTSGGTSTGELFF
TRBV5-5,TRBJ1-6,CASSQTGVSPLHF
TRBV24-1,TRBJ2-3,CATSDPGRGRDTQYF
TRBV19,TRBJ1-5,CASAPTGIYQPQHF
TRBV5-1,TRBJ2-3,CASRGFSGAQTDTQYF
TRBV30,TRBJ1-2,CAWSVPQGGGYTF
TRBV5-1,TRBJ1-1,CASSKGQGKRDTEAFF
TRBV24-1,TRBJ2-3,CATSDGGGYSDTQYF
TRBV13,TRBJ2-5,CASSPRLAGGLETQYF
TRBV5-4,TRBJ1-1,CASSHTGQGNTEAFF
TRBV29-1,TRBJ2-3,CSVAGLAGRDTQYF
TRBV9,TRBJ1-1,CASSVTQGASAKGSEAFF
TRBV6-2/TRBV6-3,TRBJ1-1,CASSPGQVMNTEAFF
TRBV19,TRBJ1-5,CASSPKGTGAYFSNQPQHF
TRBV11-2,TRBJ1-4,CASSLAGPMNEKLFF
TRBV7-9,TRBJ2-1,CASNSFVGASPYNEQFF
TRBV3-1/TRBV3-2,TRBJ2-2,CASSQRTGGNTGELFF